This T cell receptor beta chain emerged from a study of cytomegalovirus exposure and HLA in healthy donors. Study in general: A preliminary data release comprised tens of millions of unique TCRs obtained from HLA-typed donors. Study-level findings and limits: Among donors in an Asian-associated ancestry cluster, a later analysis reportedly found fewer N-insertions than the approximately 700-donor mean.

As to this clone: The antigen is not known.

Germline assignment: CDR1 MDHEN and CDR2 SYDVKM. The CDR3 runs 13 residues. V lost 4 bases, J lost 4 bases, and 2 bases stayed unmatched. The PCR contained 60 Vbeta and 13 Jbeta primers. The repertoire was sequenced with immunoSEQ multiplex PCR; TCRdb's copy has only in-frame clones and lacks some. Among 150,000 to 200,000 clones listed, 81% were seen once. The V call is TRBV28, the J call TRBJ1-2; 8 nucleotides align to TRBD1. The receptor was derived from a woman in her 30s in good health and CMV-seronegative. Sequencing was carried out using PBMCs. The CDR3 is CASSSGQAYGYTF. In DNA form, the CDR3 reads TGTGCCAGCAGTTCGGGACAGGCCTATGGCTACACCTTC.